The entry that follows covers one T cell receptor beta chain sequence. The CDR3 loop spans 18 amino acids. Germline CDR1 SGHRS, CDR2 YFSETQ. V dropped 0 bases and J dropped 2; count of bases not matched to a gene: 12. The data belong to a study of blood T cell repertoires in COVID-19. Study-wide context: From the United States, Italy and Spain came samples of acute and convalescent COVID-19. Sources were T cells, B-cell-depleted T cells, or PBMCs; the material itself was cDNA or gDNA.

Authors' methods: Reference gene primer amplification in the assay estimated nucleated cell counts. Assay used: immunoSEQ multiplex PCR; TCRdb lists only in-frame clones, some missing. That table is the source of V, J and clone size, and D and trimming were worked out from the DNA. Of 55,000 to 75,000 clones detected, 70% to 90% appear once; the ten largest clones hold more than 3%. This TCR derives from a human donor in a cohort sampled during active COVID-19. The sequenced material came from peripheral blood. The chain uses TRBV5-1 and TRBJ2-3; 7 bases are a match to TRBD2. This chain's CDR3 is CASSLVGSGGRYTDTQYF. CDR3 nucleotide sequence: TGCGCCAGCAGCTTGGTCGGCTCGGGGGGAAGATACACAGATACGCAGTATTTT.